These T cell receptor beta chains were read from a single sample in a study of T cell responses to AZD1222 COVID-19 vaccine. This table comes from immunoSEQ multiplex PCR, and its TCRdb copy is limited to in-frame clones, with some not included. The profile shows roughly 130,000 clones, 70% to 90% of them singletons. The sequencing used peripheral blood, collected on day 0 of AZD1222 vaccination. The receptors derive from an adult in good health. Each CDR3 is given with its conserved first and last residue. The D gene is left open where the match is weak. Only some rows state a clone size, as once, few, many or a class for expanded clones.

CDR3 DNA: TGTGCCAGCAGTGACCGGACAGGGACGGATACGCAGTATTTT; CDR3 protein: CASSDRTGTDTQYF; D gene: TRBD1; clone size: .; CDR3 length: 14; J gene: TRBJ2-3; V gene: TRBV6-1
CDR3 DNA: TGTGCCAGCAGCGTAGCGATGAACACTGAAGCTTTCTTT; CDR3 protein: CASSVAMNTEAFF; D gene: .; clone size: .; CDR3 length: 13; J gene: TRBJ1-1; V gene: TRBV9
CDR3 DNA: TGTGCCAGCAGTTCCAGGACAGGTATTAGCACAGATACGCAGTATTTT; CDR3 protein: CASSSRTGISTDTQYF; D gene: TRBD1; clone size: .; CDR3 length: 16; J gene: TRBJ2-3; V gene: TRBV28
CDR3 DNA: TGTGCCAGCCCCGGACTAGCGCCCGGGGAGCTGTTTTTT; CDR3 protein: CASPGLAPGELFF; D gene: TRBD2; clone size: .; CDR3 length: 13; J gene: TRBJ2-2; V gene: TRBV7-2
CDR3 DNA: TGCGCCAGCAGCCAAGAACAGACCCATACTGAAGCTTTCTTT; CDR3 protein: CASSQEQTHTEAFF; D gene: .; clone size: .; CDR3 length: 14; J gene: TRBJ1-1; V gene: TRBV4-1
CDR3 DNA: TGTGCCAGCAGTTTTAGGGGATGGAGCACTGAAGCTTTCTTT; CDR3 protein: CASSFRGWSTEAFF; D gene: .; clone size: .; CDR3 length: 14; J gene: TRBJ1-1; V gene: TRBV28
CDR3 DNA: TGTGCCAGCAGTTTCGCAGGGGCCCTGTTCGGCTACACCTTC; CDR3 protein: CASSFAGALFGYTF; D gene: .; clone size: .; CDR3 length: 14; J gene: TRBJ1-2; V gene: TRBV28
CDR3 DNA: TGTGCCAGCAGCGTAGTTGGCAGCATGAACACTGAAGCTTTCTTT; CDR3 protein: CASSVVGSMNTEAFF; D gene: .; clone size: .; CDR3 length: 15; J gene: TRBJ1-1; V gene: TRBV9
CDR3 DNA: TGTGCCAGCAGCAAGAGGGTACAGGGGGCTGAAACTGAAGCTTTCTTT; CDR3 protein: CASSKRVQGAETEAFF; D gene: TRBD1; clone size: once; CDR3 length: 16; J gene: TRBJ1-1; V gene: TRBV2
CDR3 DNA: TGTGCCAGCAAGGGGTCCGGAAACACCATATATTTT; CDR3 protein: CASKGSGNTIYF; D gene: .; clone size: .; CDR3 length: 12; J gene: TRBJ1-3; V gene: TRBV6-5
CDR3 DNA: TGTGCCAGCAAGGGTAGCGGGAGAGCCTCCTACAATGAGCAGTTCTTC; CDR3 protein: CASKGSGRASYNEQFF; D gene: TRBD2; clone size: .; CDR3 length: 16; J gene: TRBJ2-1; V gene: TRBV28
CDR3 DNA: TGTGCCAGCAGTGGACCTCTGGACAGGCTAAAGTACCAAGAGACCCAGTACTTC; CDR3 protein: CASSGPLDRLKYQETQYF; D gene: TRBD1; clone size: .; CDR3 length: 18; J gene: TRBJ2-5; V gene: TRBV25-1
CDR3 DNA: TGCGCCAGCAGCTTGGGTGGGGGCACCGGGGAGCTGTTTTTT; CDR3 protein: CASSLGGGTGELFF; D gene: .; clone size: .; CDR3 length: 14; J gene: TRBJ2-2; V gene: TRBV5-1
CDR3 DNA: TGTGCCAGCAGCTTAAGGGCCCCGGGAACGCCCCGCTCAATTAACTATGGCTACACCTTC; CDR3 protein: CASSLRAPGTPRSINYGYTF; D gene: .; clone size: .; CDR3 length: 20; J gene: TRBJ1-2; V gene: TRBV7-3
CDR3 DNA: TGTGCCAGCAGCCAAGGAGATACGCAGTATTTT; CDR3 protein: CASSQGDTQYF; D gene: .; clone size: .; CDR3 length: 11; J gene: TRBJ2-3; V gene: TRBV14
CDR3 DNA: TGTGCCAGCAGTCCGCGTAGCAGGTCCCACGAGCAGTACTTC; CDR3 protein: CASSPRSRSHEQYF; D gene: .; clone size: .; CDR3 length: 14; J gene: TRBJ2-7; V gene: TRBV27
CDR3 DNA: TGTGCCAGCAGTTTCGATCAGCCCCAGCATTTT; CDR3 protein: CASSFDQPQHF; D gene: .; clone size: .; CDR3 length: 11; J gene: TRBJ1-5; V gene: TRBV28
CDR3 DNA: TGTGCCAGCAAGGGACAGGGACACTCACCCCTCCACTTT; CDR3 protein: CASKGQGHSPLHF; D gene: TRBD1; clone size: .; CDR3 length: 13; J gene: TRBJ1-6; V gene: TRBV6-5
CDR3 DNA: TGTGCCAGCAGCGTACAGGGGATTTTGGCGGATACGCAGTATTTT; CDR3 protein: CASSVQGILADTQYF; D gene: .; clone size: .; CDR3 length: 15; J gene: TRBJ2-3; V gene: TRBV9
CDR3 DNA: TGTGCCAGCAGCCAAGATCGGAGCAACTATGGCTACACCTTC; CDR3 protein: CASSQDRSNYGYTF; D gene: .; clone size: once; CDR3 length: 14; J gene: TRBJ1-2; V gene: TRBV3-1/TRBV3-2
CDR3 DNA: TGTGCCAGCAGTTTAAATGTGTTTGGGCAGCCCCAGCATTTT; CDR3 protein: CASSLNVFGQPQHF; D gene: .; clone size: .; CDR3 length: 14; J gene: TRBJ1-5; V gene: TRBV28
CDR3 DNA: TGTGCCTGGACCCCTCGCCGCGGATTCGTATATGGCTACACCTTC; CDR3 protein: CAWTPRRGFVYGYTF; D gene: .; clone size: .; CDR3 length: 15; J gene: TRBJ1-2; V gene: TRBV30
CDR3 DNA: TGTGCCACCAGTGGAGACACCGGGACAGGGGGCGCAGATACGCAGTATTTT; CDR3 protein: CATSGDTGTGGADTQYF; D gene: TRBD1; clone size: .; CDR3 length: 17; J gene: TRBJ2-3; V gene: TRBV24-1
CDR3 DNA: TGTGCCTGGAGTGTACAGGCTAGCGGCCTCACCGGGGAGCTGTTTTTT; CDR3 protein: CAWSVQASGLTGELFF; D gene: TRBD2; clone size: few; CDR3 length: 16; J gene: TRBJ2-2; V gene: TRBV30
CDR3 DNA: TGTGCCAGCAGTGAACCCCCCTACTCTGGAAACACCATATATTTT; CDR3 protein: CASSEPPYSGNTIYF; D gene: .; clone size: once; CDR3 length: 15; J gene: TRBJ1-3; V gene: TRBV6-1
CDR3 DNA: TGCGCCAGCAGCCAAGATTTGCTACAGGGAGCAAGCAATGAGCAGTTCTTC; CDR3 protein: CASSQDLLQGASNEQFF; D gene: .; clone size: .; CDR3 length: 17; J gene: TRBJ2-1; V gene: TRBV4-3
CDR3 DNA: TGTGCCAGTAGTATTGGAACGCATTTTCGCTTCACTGAAGCTTTCTTT; CDR3 protein: CASSIGTHFRFTEAFF; D gene: .; clone size: .; CDR3 length: 16; J gene: TRBJ1-1; V gene: TRBV19
CDR3 DNA: TGTGCCAGCAGTTTACAAAGGGATAGCAATCAGCCCCAGCATTTT; CDR3 protein: CASSLQRDSNQPQHF; D gene: .; clone size: .; CDR3 length: 15; J gene: TRBJ1-5; V gene: TRBV27
CDR3 DNA: TGTGCCAGCAGCTTAGAGGTGGGGACAGGGGACACTGAAGCTTTCTTT; CDR3 protein: CASSLEVGTGDTEAFF; D gene: TRBD1; clone size: .; CDR3 length: 16; J gene: TRBJ1-1; V gene: TRBV11-2
CDR3 DNA: TGTGCCAGCAGCGTAGGGGGGGCGGCCTACAATGAGCAGTTCTTC; CDR3 protein: CASSVGGAAYNEQFF; D gene: .; clone size: .; CDR3 length: 15; J gene: TRBJ2-1; V gene: TRBV9
CDR3 DNA: TGTGCCAGCAGTTACTCAAGGCGGGATGGGGGGACGGAGCAGTACTTC; CDR3 protein: CASSYSRRDGGTEQYF; D gene: .; clone size: once; CDR3 length: 16; J gene: TRBJ2-7; V gene: TRBV6-2/TRBV6-3
CDR3 DNA: TGCGCCAGCAGCCAAGATTGGGACAGTGGGTCCTACAATGAGCAGTTCTTC; CDR3 protein: CASSQDWDSGSYNEQFF; D gene: TRBD1; clone size: .; CDR3 length: 17; J gene: TRBJ2-1; V gene: TRBV4-3
CDR3 DNA: TGTGCCAGCAGCGTTAGCGGGGCTAGCACAGATACGCAGTATTTT; CDR3 protein: CASSVSGASTDTQYF; D gene: TRBD2; clone size: .; CDR3 length: 15; J gene: TRBJ2-3; V gene: TRBV9
CDR3 DNA: TGCGCCAGCAGCTGGCGGGGCAGCTCCTACAATGAGCAGTTCTTC; CDR3 protein: CASSWRGSSYNEQFF; D gene: .; clone size: .; CDR3 length: 15; J gene: TRBJ2-1; V gene: TRBV5-1
CDR3 DNA: TGTGCCAGCAGCTTGGAGGGGGCCTATACCGGGGAGCTGTTTTTT; CDR3 protein: CASSLEGAYTGELFF; D gene: .; clone size: .; CDR3 length: 15; J gene: TRBJ2-2; V gene: TRBV11-2
CDR3 DNA: TGTGCCAGCAGCCCCTATCGACAGGGGCTGGGCAACGAGCAGTACTTC; CDR3 protein: CASSPYRQGLGNEQYF; D gene: TRBD1; clone size: .; CDR3 length: 16; J gene: TRBJ2-7; V gene: TRBV6-6